This T cell receptor beta chain was sequenced in a study of shared clonotypes between healthy human individuals. From germline, CDR1 is LGHNA and CDR2 YNFKEQ. V was trimmed by 0 bases and J by 8 bases, leaving 4 bases between them. CDR3 length: 11 residues. Some clones are missing from TCRdb's copy, which holds only in-frame ones; the method was immunoSEQ multiplex PCR. The table includes 2 million to 2.5 million clones, 85% to 95% detected once. Input material: naive CD4+ T cells from PBMCs. Subset here: CD45RA+ positively selected. This TCR was recovered from a man younger than 35 in good health. Some clones in this sample may be carry-over from other donors' samples. V is TRBV4-2 and J is TRBJ1-2; D is undetermined. CDR3 coding DNA: TGTGCCAGCAGCCAAGAACAAGGCTACACCTTC. Translation gives CASSQEQGYTF.